The 19 T cell receptor beta chains below were found in one sample sequenced in a study of graft-versus-host responses after intestinal transplantation (dated by TCRdb to about 2021). The library was generated by the immunoSEQ multiplex PCR assay. Imported from immuneACCESS, the table was reduced by TCRdb to in-frame sequences with V and J called. These copies leave out some clones; in studies compared against another copy, an unresolved V gene accounts for under half, and the cause of the remainder is not known. The sample has tens of thousands of clones on record, around 93% of them singletons. In total, the top ten clones hold about 8% of the sample. The time point label, as the study defines it: cells obtained before transplantation from donor or recipient. These receptors have no known antigen. The source was unstimulated CD8+ T cells sorted from spleen or lymph node cells, collected before transplant. The receptors here all came from a human donor who was the organ donor for an intestinal transplant.

The DNA of the CDR3 is TGTGCCAGCAGCTTTCCCGGGGCTGAAGCTTTCTTT. It codes for CASSFPGAEAFF. This sequence joins TRBV11-2 and TRBJ1-1; D uncertain. CDR3 length equals 12 residues. The V end lost 3 bases, the J end lost 6 bases, and 8 bases lay between the germline ends. Germline lookup yields CDR1 SGHAT and CDR2 FQNNGV.

The chain couples TRBV5-4 to TRBJ2-7; D is undetermined. The V end lost 0 bases, the J end lost 3 bases, and 7 bases lay between the germline ends. The CDR3 spans 13 residues. Germline values: CDR1 SGHNT, CDR2 YYREEE (reference sequence). The CDR3 nucleotides are TGTGCCAGCAGCTTGGGTAGAAGCTACGAGCAGTACTTC. Translated, it gives CASSLGRSYEQYF.

The rearrangement links TRBV5-4 to TRBJ1-1; 7 nucleotides line up with TRBD1. The germline V gene has CDR1 SGHNT and CDR2 YYREEE (reference sequence). V shed 1 base and J 3 bases; nucleotides not matched to a gene: 6. The CDR3 length is 15 residues. The CDR3 DNA is TGTGCCAGCAGCTTGTGGGCCGACAGGGACACTGAAGCTTTCTTT. As protein: CASSLWADRDTEAFF. The full variable domain, in which reference TRBV5-4 and TRBJ1-1 provide the parts outside the CDR3, is ETGVTQSPTHLIKTRGQQVTLRCSSQSGHNTVSWYQQALGQGPQFIFQYYREEENGRGNFPPRFSGLQFPNYSSELNVNALELDDSALYLCASSLWADRDTEAFFGQGTRLTVV.

The rearrangement uses TRBV6-6 and TRBJ1-6; D gene unclear. This CDR3 has 14 amino acids. Per germline, CDR1 MNHNY and CDR2 SVGAGI (reference sequence). V was pared by 2 bases and J by 11 bases, with 13 bases between. In DNA form, the CDR3 reads TGTGCCAGCAGTTACCCCACCCAGGAAACACCCCTCCACTTT. Translation gives CASSYPTQETPLHF.

The CDR3 DNA follows: TGCGCCAGCAGCGGGACAGGAGTCGCCACCGGGGAGCTGTTTTTT. It translates to CASSGTGVATGELFF. This chain uses TRBV5-1 with TRBJ2-2, with 8 bases aligning to TRBD1. The V segment lost 4 bases and the J segment 4 bases; nucleotides outside the gene matches: 6. The germline V gene encodes CDR1 SGHRS and CDR2 YFSETQ. The CDR3 loop spans 15 amino acids.

This chain links TRBV5-5 with TRBJ2-7; TRBD1 matches 8 bases. The trim removed 0 bases at V and 4 bases at J, leaving 6 bases unmatched. This CDR3 spans 15 amino acids. The germline gives CDR1 SGHKS, CDR2 YYEKEE (reference sequence). The CDR3: CASSLDRTGNYEQYF. The CDR3 DNA sequence: TGTGCCAGCAGCTTGGACAGGACAGGGAATTACGAGCAGTACTTC. Full variable domain (rest looked up from reference TRBV5-5 and TRBJ2-7): DAGVTQSPTHLIKTRGQQVTLRCSPISGHKSVSWYQQVLGQGPQFIFQYYEKEERGRGNFPDRFSARQFPNYSSELNVNALLLGDSALYLCASSLDRTGNYEQYFGPGTRLTVT.

The chain couples TRBV5-1 to TRBJ2-5; the D is unclear. The DNA end favors TRBJ2-7, so the J call may be wrong. In germline, CDR1 is SGHRS, CDR2 YFSETQ. The CDR3 is made up of 15 amino acids. CDR3 protein: CASSLEWDRIHEQYF. The CDR3 region has the DNA TGCGCCAGCAGCTTGGAATGGGATCGGATCCACGAGCAGTACTTC.

The V and J genes are TRBV19 and TRBJ1-1, with 9 bases matching TRBD1. With V trimmed by 6 bases and J by 5 bases, 7 bases remained unmatched. Germline CDR1 reads LNHDA; CDR2 reads SQIVND (reference sequence). The CDR3 spans 14 residues. DNA for the CDR3: TGTGCCAGTAGCACCGGGACAGGGCCAACTGAAGCTTTCTTT. It encodes CASSTGTGPTEAFF.

In this sample, this clone turned up once. The chain couples TRBV19 to TRBJ2-7; 12 nucleotides align to TRBD2. Germline CDR1 LNHDA, CDR2 SQIVND (reference sequence). V gave up 5 bases and J gave up 2 bases; unmatched junction bases: 4. This CDR3 contains 15 residues. CDR3 protein: CASSPGLAGTYEQYF. The CDR3, as DNA: TGTGCCAGTAGTCCAGGACTAGCGGGGACCTACGAGCAGTACTTC.

V gene TRBV5-6 combines with J gene TRBJ2-1; 10 bases agree with TRBD2. J lost 4 bases, V lost 1 base, and 2 bases had no gene match. CDR3 length equals 15 residues. Per the germline V gene, CDR1 is SGHDT and CDR2 is YYEEEE. CDR3 nucleotide sequence: TGTGCCAGCAGCTTGTTACTAGCGGGGTACAATGAGCAGTTCTTC. This gives the protein CASSLLLAGYNEQFF. Drawing the rest from reference TRBV5-6 and TRBJ2-1, the complete variable domain is DAGVTQSPTHLIKTRGQQVTLRCSPKSGHDTVSWYQQALGQGPQFIFQYYEEEERQRGNFPDRFSGHQFPNYSSELNVNALLLGDSALYLCASSLLLAGYNEQFFGPGTRLTVL.

The chain has TRBV2 and TRBJ2-4; the D is unclear. This CDR3 region has 13 residues. Trimming cost V 4 bases and J 1 base, with 5 bases left between them. The germline gives CDR1 SNHLY, CDR2 FYNNEI. CDR3 region: CASSVWAKNIQYF. In DNA, the CDR3 is TGTGCCAGCAGTGTCTGGGCCAAAAACATTCAGTACTTC. Looking up the rest from reference TRBV2 and TRBJ2-4 gives the full variable domain: EPEVTQTPSHQVTQMGQEVILRCVPISNHLYFYWYRQILGQKVEFLVSFYNNEISEKSEIFDDQFSVERPDGSNFTLKIRSTKLEDSAMYFCASSVWAKNIQYFGAGTRLSVL.

The genes are TRBV4-1 and TRBJ2-3; the D is unclear. The germline V and J ends were trimmed by 1 base and 7 bases, with 6 bases remaining between them. This CDR3 comprises 12 residues. CDR1 and CDR2 (germline): MGHRA, YSYEKL. Here the CDR3 DNA reads TGCGCCAGCAGCCAAGTATCCCATACGCAGTATTTT. Translated: CASSQVSHTQYF.

This clone was counted only a few times. The CDR3 here is CATSRDEGYQPQHF. The CDR3 nucleotides are TGTGCCACCAGCAGAGATGAGGGGTATCAGCCCCAGCATTTT. The J gene is TRBJ1-5, the V gene TRBV15; the D gene is possibly TRBD1 (5 bases). The V end was cut by 0 bases, the J end by 5 bases, with 8 bases between. The CDR3 runs 14 residues. Looked up from germline, CDR1 is LNHNV and CDR2 is YYDKDF (reference sequence).

This chain connects TRBV27 to TRBJ2-5, with TRBD1 matching 7 bases. The V and J ends lost 4 bases and 5 bases, in that order; junction bases with no gene match: 13. The CDR3 has 16 residues. Germline CDR1 is MNHEY and CDR2 is SMNVEV (reference sequence). CDR3 residues: CASSSRQGVPYETQYF. As DNA, the CDR3 is TGTGCCAGCAGTTCGCGACAGGGCGTCCCTTACGAGACCCAGTACTTC.

The chain joins TRBV7-2 to TRBJ2-1; D is possibly TRBD2 (7 bases). This CDR3 has 17 residues. Germline-derived CDR1 and CDR2 are SGHTA and FQGNSA. The V end was cut by 1 base, the J end by 4 bases, with 17 bases between. The chain's CDR3 is CASSLVGGESVYNEQFF. In DNA form, the CDR3 reads TGTGCCAGCAGCTTAGTAGGGGGGGAGTCAGTATACAATGAGCAGTTCTTC.

The rearrangement uses TRBV14 and TRBJ1-2, with a weak D call TRBD1 (5 bases). The V end was cut by 0 bases, the J end by 12 bases, with 14 bases between. Germline V gene data show CDR1 as SGHDN and CDR2 as FVKESK. The CDR3 spans 13 residues. Here the CDR3 reads CASSQDQGGKHTF. DNA of the CDR3: TGTGCCAGCAGCCAAGACCAGGGAGGCAAGCACACCTTC.

In DNA form, the CDR3 reads TGTGCCAGCAGCTGGGTTGGGGGAGGTCGGAATGAGCAGTTCTTC. Amino acids: CASSWVGGGRNEQFF. J is TRBJ2-1 and V is TRBV5-6; a weak D match, TRBD2 (6 bases). Looked up from germline, CDR1 is SGHDT and CDR2 is YYEEEE. This CDR3 comprises 15 residues. The V and J ends lost 3 bases and 7 bases respectively, with 17 bases between them.

The chain combines TRBV5-1 with TRBJ2-1, with D hard to call. CDR1 and CDR2 (germline): SGHRS, YFSETQ. The V end lost 0 bases, the J end lost 8 bases, and 6 bases lay between the germline ends. The CDR3 contains 12 residues. This CDR3 is CASSLVGHEQFF. The CDR3 coding sequence is TGCGCCAGCAGCTTGGTTGGACATGAGCAGTTCTTC. The variable domain in full, with the rest retrieved from reference TRBV5-1 and TRBJ2-1, is KAGVTQTPRYLIKTRGQQVTLSCSPISGHRSVSWYQQTPGQGLQFLFEYFSETQRNKGNFPGRFSGRQFSNSRSEMNVSTLELGDSALYLCASSLVGHEQFFGPGTRLTVL.

The chain recombines TRBV7-9 with TRBJ2-7, with TRBD2 as a possible D gene (5 bases). Germline CDR1 SEHNR, CDR2 FQNEAQ (reference sequence). This CDR3 contains 16 residues. V was clipped by 3 bases and J by 0 bases, with 15 bases between them. The CDR3 spells CASSFMAGSNSYEQYF. CDR3 nucleotides: TGTGCCAGCAGCTTCATGGCTGGGAGTAACTCCTACGAGCAGTACTTC.